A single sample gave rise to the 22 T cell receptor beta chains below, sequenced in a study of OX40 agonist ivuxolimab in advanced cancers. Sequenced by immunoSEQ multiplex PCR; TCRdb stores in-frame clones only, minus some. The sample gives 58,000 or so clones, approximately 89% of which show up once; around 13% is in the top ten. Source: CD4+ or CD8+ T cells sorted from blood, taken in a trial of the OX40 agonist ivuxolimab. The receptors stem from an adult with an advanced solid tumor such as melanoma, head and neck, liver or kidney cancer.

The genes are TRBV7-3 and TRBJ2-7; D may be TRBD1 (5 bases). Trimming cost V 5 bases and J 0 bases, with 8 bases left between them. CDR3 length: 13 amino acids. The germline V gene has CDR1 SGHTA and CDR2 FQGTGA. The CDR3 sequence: CASSPTASYEQYF. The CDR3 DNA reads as TGTGCCAGCAGCCCGACAGCCTCCTACGAGCAGTACTTC. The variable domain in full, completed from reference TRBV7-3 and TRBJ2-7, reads GAGVSQTPSNKVTEKGKYVELRCDPISGHTALYWYRQSLGQGPEFLIYFQGTGAADDSGLPNDRFFAVRPEGSVSTLKIQRTERGDSAVYLCASSPTASYEQYFGPGTRLTVT.

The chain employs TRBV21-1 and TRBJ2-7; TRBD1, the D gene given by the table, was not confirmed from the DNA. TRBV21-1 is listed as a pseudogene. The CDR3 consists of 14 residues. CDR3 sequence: CAMHWTGDSYEQYF. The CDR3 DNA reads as TGTGCCATGCATTGGACAGGGGACTCCTACGAGCAGTACTTC.

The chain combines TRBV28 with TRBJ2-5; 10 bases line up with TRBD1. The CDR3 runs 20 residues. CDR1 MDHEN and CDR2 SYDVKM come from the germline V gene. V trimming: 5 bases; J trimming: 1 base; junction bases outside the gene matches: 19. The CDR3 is CASSLPRDRGGASLQETQYF. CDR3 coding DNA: TGTGCCAGCAGTCTTCCCAGGGACAGGGGCGGGGCTAGCCTCCAAGAGACCCAGTACTTC.

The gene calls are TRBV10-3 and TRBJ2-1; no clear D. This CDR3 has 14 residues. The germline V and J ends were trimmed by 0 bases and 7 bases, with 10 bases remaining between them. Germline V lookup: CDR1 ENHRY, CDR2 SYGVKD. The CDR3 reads CAISESRSSNEQFF. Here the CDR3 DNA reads TGTGCCATCAGTGAGTCCCGCTCCTCGAATGAGCAGTTCTTC.

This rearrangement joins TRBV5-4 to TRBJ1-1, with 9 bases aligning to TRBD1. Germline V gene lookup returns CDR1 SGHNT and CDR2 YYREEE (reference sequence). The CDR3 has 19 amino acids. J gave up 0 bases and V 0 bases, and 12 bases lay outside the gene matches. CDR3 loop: CASSLDVTGTGSMNTEAFF. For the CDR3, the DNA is TGTGCCAGCAGCTTGGACGTAACCGGGACAGGGTCCATGAACACTGAAGCTTTCTTT.

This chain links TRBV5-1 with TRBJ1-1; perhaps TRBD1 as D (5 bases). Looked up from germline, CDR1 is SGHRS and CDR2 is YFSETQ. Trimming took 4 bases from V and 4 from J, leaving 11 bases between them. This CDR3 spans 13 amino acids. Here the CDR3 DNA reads TGCGCCAGCAGCCTTGGGGGGACCACTGAAGCTTTCTTT. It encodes CASSLGGTTEAFF.

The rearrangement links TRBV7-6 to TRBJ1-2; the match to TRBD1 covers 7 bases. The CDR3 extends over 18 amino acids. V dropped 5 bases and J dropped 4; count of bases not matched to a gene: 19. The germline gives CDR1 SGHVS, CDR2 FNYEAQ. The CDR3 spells CASSEAAGQAKGLYGYTF. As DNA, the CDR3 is TGTGCCAGCAGCGAGGCTGCAGGACAGGCAAAGGGGCTCTATGGCTACACCTTC.

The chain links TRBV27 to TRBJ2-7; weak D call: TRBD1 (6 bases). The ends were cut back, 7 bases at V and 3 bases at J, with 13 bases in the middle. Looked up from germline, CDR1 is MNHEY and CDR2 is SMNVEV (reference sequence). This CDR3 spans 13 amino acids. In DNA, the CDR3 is TGTGCCAGCATGGGACACCTCGACTACGAGCAGTACTTC. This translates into CASMGHLDYEQYF.

CDR3 bases: TGTGCCGCCGGGGGCTACGGCAATCAGCCCCAGCATTTT. It translates to CAAGGYGNQPQHF. The rearrangement uses TRBV27 and TRBJ1-5; perhaps TRBD1 as D (6 bases). This CDR3 has 13 residues. Germline assignment: CDR1 MNHEY and CDR2 SMNVEV (reference sequence). Trimming pared 11 bases from V and 2 bases from J, leaving 13 bases between.

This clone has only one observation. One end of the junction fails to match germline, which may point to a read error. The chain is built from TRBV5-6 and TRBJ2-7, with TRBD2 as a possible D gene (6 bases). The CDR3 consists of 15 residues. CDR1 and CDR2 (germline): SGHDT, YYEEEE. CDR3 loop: CASSLWWRGSHEQYF. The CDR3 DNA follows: TGTGCCAGCAGCTTGTGGTGGAGGGGCTCCCACGAGCAGTACTTC. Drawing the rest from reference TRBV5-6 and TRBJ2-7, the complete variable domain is DAGVTQSPTHLIKTRGQQVTLRCSPKSGHDTVSWYQQALGQGPQFIFQYYEEEERQRGNFPDRFSGHQFPNYSSELNVNALLLGDSALYLCASSLWWRGSHEQYFGPGTRLTVT.

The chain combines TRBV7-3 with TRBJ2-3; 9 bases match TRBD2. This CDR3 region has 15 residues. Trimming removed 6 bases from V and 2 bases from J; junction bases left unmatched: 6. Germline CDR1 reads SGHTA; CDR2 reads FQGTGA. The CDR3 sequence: CASSGTSGYTDTQYF. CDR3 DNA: TGTGCCAGCAGTGGAACTAGCGGGTACACAGATACGCAGTATTTT.

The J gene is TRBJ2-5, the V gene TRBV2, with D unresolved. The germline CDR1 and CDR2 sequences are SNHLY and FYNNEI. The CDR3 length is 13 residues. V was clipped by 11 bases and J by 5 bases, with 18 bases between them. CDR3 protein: CADAPRLGETQYF. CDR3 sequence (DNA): TGTGCCGATGCCCCTCGTCTTGGGGAGACCCAGTACTTC. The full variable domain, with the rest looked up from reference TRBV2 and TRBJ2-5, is EPEVTQTPSHQVTQMGQEVILRCVPISNHLYFYWYRQILGQKVEFLVSFYNNEISEKSEIFDDQFSVERPDGSNFTLKIRSTKLEDSAMYFCADAPRLGETQYFGPGTRLLVL.

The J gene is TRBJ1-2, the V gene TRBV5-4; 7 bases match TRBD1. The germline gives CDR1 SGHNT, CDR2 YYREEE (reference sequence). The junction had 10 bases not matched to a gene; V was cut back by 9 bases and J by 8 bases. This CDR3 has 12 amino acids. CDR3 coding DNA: TGTGCCACCGATACAGGGGTTCAGGGCTACACCTTC. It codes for CATDTGVQGYTF.

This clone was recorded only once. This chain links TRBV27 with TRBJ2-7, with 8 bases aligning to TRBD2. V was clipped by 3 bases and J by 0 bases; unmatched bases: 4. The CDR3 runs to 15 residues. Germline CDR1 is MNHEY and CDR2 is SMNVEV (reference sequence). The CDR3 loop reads CASSLRGASSYEQYF. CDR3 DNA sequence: TGTGCCAGCAGTTTGCGGGGGGCCTCCTCCTACGAGCAGTACTTC.

The CDR3 nucleotides are TGTGCCAGCACCGGACAGGTGAACACTGAAGCTTTCTTT. The encoded protein is CASTGQVNTEAFF. This sequence joins TRBV7-8 and TRBJ1-1; 7 nucleotides line up with TRBD1. Germline trimming cut 7 bases from V and 0 bases from J; bases unmatched to any gene: 2. This CDR3 comprises 13 residues. Germline lookup yields CDR1 SGHVS and CDR2 FQNEAQ.

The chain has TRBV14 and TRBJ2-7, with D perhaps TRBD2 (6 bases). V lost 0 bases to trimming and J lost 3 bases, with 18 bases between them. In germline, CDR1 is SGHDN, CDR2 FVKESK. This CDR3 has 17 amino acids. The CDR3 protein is CASSQDGGPHESYEQYF. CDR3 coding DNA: TGTGCCAGCAGCCAAGACGGGGGTCCCCATGAAAGCTACGAGCAGTACTTC. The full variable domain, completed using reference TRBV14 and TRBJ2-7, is EAGVTQFPSHSVIEKGQTVTLRCDPISGHDNLYWYRRVMGKEIKFLLHFVKESKQDESGMPNNRFLAERTGGTYSTLKVQPAELEDSGVYFCASSQDGGPHESYEQYFGPGTRLTVT.

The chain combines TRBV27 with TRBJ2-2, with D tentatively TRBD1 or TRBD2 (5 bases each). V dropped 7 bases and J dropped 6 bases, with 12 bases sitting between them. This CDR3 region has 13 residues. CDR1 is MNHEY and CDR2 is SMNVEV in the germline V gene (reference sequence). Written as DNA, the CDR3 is TGTGCCAGCACCACCCGAGGGGCCGGGGAGCTGTTTTTT. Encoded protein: CASTTRGAGELFF.

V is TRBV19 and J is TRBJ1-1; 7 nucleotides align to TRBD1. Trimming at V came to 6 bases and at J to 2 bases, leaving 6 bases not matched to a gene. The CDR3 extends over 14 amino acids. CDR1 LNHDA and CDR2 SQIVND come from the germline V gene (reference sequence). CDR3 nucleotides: TGTGCCAGTAGCGCAGGGACAGAAAACACTGAAGCTTTCTTT. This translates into CASSAGTENTEAFF.

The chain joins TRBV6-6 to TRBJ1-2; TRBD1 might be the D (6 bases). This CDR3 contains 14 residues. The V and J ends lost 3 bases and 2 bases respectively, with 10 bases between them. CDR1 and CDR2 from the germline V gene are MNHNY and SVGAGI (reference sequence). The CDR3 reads CASSYDRLNYGYTF. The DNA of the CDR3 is TGTGCCAGCAGTTATGACAGGCTGAACTATGGCTACACCTTC.

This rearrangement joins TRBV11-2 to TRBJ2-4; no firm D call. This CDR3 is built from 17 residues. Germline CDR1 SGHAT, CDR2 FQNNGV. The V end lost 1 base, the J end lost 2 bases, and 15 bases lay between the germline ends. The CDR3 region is CASSLVVSLSTKNIQYF. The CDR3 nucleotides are TGTGCCAGCAGCTTAGTAGTTTCCCTTTCTACCAAAAACATTCAGTACTTC.

CDR3 sequence reads: CASRLLAGASPANTGELFF. CDR3 sequence (DNA): TGTGCCAGCAGGCTACTAGCGGGGGCCTCTCCGGCGAACACCGGGGAGCTGTTTTTT. This chain connects TRBV2 to TRBJ2-2; 11 bases align to TRBD2. The germline CDR1 and CDR2 sequences are SNHLY and FYNNEI. The CDR3 length is 19 residues. The trim removed 6 bases at V and 0 bases at J, leaving 12 bases unmatched.

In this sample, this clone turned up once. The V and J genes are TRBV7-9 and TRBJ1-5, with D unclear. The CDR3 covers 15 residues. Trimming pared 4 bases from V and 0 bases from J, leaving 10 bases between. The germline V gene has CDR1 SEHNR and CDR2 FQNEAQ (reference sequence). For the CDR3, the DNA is TGTGCCAGCAGCTCGGGCTTAGCTAGCAATCAGCCCCAGCATTTT. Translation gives CASSSGLASNQPQHF.